These T cell receptor beta chains were read from a single sample in a study of beta chain features in type 1 diabetes. Sequenced by immunoSEQ multiplex PCR; TCRdb stores in-frame clones only, minus some. This table holds some 220,000 clones, approximately 11% found once. Sequenced material: central memory CD4+ T cells from blood. Source of these receptors: a young man in good health. CDR3s include the opening cysteine and the closing phenylalanine or tryptophan. A D gene is named only where the DNA matches it firmly. For some rows the clone size is stated as once, few or many, or as a class when expanded; others skip it.

d_call	v_call	cdr3_length	j_call	clone_size	cdr3_aa	cdr3_nt
NA	TRBV10-3	13	TRBJ2-5	many	CAISDGLQETQYF	TGTGCCATCAGTGATGGCCTCCAAGAGACCCAGTACTTC
NA	TRBV14	17	TRBJ1-1	few	CASSPRYAGTANTEAFF	TGTGCCAGCAGCCCCCGCTACGCCGGGACGGCGAACACTGAAGCTTTCTTT
NA	TRBV29-1	13	TRBJ1-3	NA	CSVLTFSGNTIYF	TGCAGCGTTTTAACTTTCTCTGGAAACACCATATATTTT
NA	TRBV5-4	12	TRBJ2-7	few	CASSRELREQYF	TGTGCCAGCAGCCGCGAGTTGCGCGAGCAGTACTTC
NA	TRBV25-1	18	TRBJ2-2	many	CASSESFFRAGNTGELFF	TGTGCCAGCAGTGAAAGCTTTTTCCGCGCAGGGAATACCGGGGAGCTGTTTTTT
NA	TRBV2	16	TRBJ1-5	NA	CASSEALDGSNQPQHF	TGTGCCAGCAGTGAAGCGCTGGACGGTAGCAATCAGCCCCAGCATTTT
NA	TRBV11-2	14	TRBJ2-5	many	CASSLVSTKETQYF	TGTGCCAGCAGCTTAGTTAGCACAAAGGAGACCCAGTACTTC
NA	TRBV7-9	15	TRBJ1-3	few	CASSYRGMSGNTIYF	TGTGCCAGCAGCTACCGTGGGATGTCTGGAAACACCATATATTTT
NA	TRBV30	10	TRBJ1-2	NA	CAWRNYGYTF	TGTGCCTGGAGAAACTATGGCTACACCTTC
NA	TRBV7-9	14	TRBJ1-5	few	CASSWDFRNQPQHF	TGTGCCAGCAGTTGGGACTTCCGCAATCAGCCCCAGCATTTT
NA	TRBV30	13	TRBJ2-7	NA	CAWTGLGPSEQYF	TGTGCCTGGACGGGACTGGGACCTTCCGAGCAGTACTTC
NA	TRBV7-9	15	TRBJ2-3	few	CASSSDGLATDTQYF	TGTGCCAGCAGCTCCGATGGCCTCGCCACGGATACGCAGTATTTT
NA	TRBV11-2	16	TRBJ2-7	few	CASSSTRQGGVNEQYF	TGTGCCAGCAGCTCCACCCGACAGGGAGGGGTAAACGAGCAGTACTTC
NA	TRBV14	15	TRBJ1-4	NA	CASSQVTGVSEKLFF	TGTGCCAGCAGCCAAGTCACCGGTGTTAGTGAAAAACTGTTTTTT
NA	TRBV27	15	TRBJ1-4	few	CASSFRREANEKLFF	TGTGCCAGCAGTTTCAGGAGGGAGGCTAATGAAAAACTGTTTTTT
TRBD2	TRBV7-9	15	TRBJ2-7	NA	CASSLLAGNSYEQYF	TGTGCCAGCAGCTTATTAGCGGGGAACTCCTACGAGCAGTACTTC
NA	TRBV28	12	TRBJ1-2	few	CASSLVREGYTF	TGTGCCAGCAGTTTAGTCAGGGAGGGCTACACCTTC
TRBD1	TRBV18	15	TRBJ2-3	NA	CASSSSDRGSDTQYF	TGTGCCAGCTCATCCTCGGACAGGGGATCAGATACGCAGTATTTT
TRBD1	TRBV28	16	TRBJ2-1	few	CASSSSTGTGAAEQFF	TGTGCCAGCAGCTCATCAACCGGGACAGGAGCCGCTGAGCAGTTCTTC
TRBD2	TRBV29-1	12	TRBJ2-3	few	CSVGEGSDTQYF	TGCAGCGTTGGGGAGGGATCAGATACGCAGTATTTT
NA	TRBV7-9	14	TRBJ1-1	few	CASSFGTRNTEAFF	TGTGCCAGCAGCTTCGGGACAAGGAACACTGAAGCTTTCTTT
TRBD1	TRBV14	15	TRBJ1-6	NA	CASSAGQGTNSPLHF	TGTGCCAGCAGCGCTGGACAGGGGACTAATTCACCCCTCCACTTT
NA	TRBV6-5	13	TRBJ1-2	few	CASSSDGNYGYTF	TGTGCCAGCAGTTCGGACGGAAACTATGGCTACACCTTC
NA	TRBV29-1	14	TRBJ2-7	NA	CSVESETGAYEQYF	TGCAGCGTTGAATCCGAGACTGGGGCCTACGAGCAGTACTTC
TRBD2	TRBV28	16	TRBJ2-3	NA	CASSFPRGGPSDTQYF	TGTGCCAGCAGTTTTCCGCGCGGGGGGCCCTCAGATACGCAGTATTTT
NA	TRBV6-1	16	TRBJ2-1	NA	CASSERAGNGYNEQFF	TGTGCCAGCAGTGAACGGGCGGGAAACGGCTACAATGAGCAGTTCTTC
NA	TRBV29-1	12	TRBJ1-5	NA	CSVGDGDQPQHF	TGCAGCGTTGGGGACGGGGATCAGCCCCAGCATTTT
NA	TRBV5-4	13	TRBJ2-5	NA	CASSLGAGETQYF	TGTGCCAGCAGCTTGGGTGCGGGGGAGACCCAGTACTTC
NA	TRBV25-1	14	TRBJ1-5	NA	CASSGAQPNQPQHF	TGTGCCAGCAGTGGGGCCCAACCCAATCAGCCCCAGCATTTT
TRBD1	TRBV6-5	14	TRBJ1-5	NA	CASKGQGLGQPQHF	TGTGCCAGCAAGGGACAGGGTTTAGGACAGCCCCAGCATTTT
TRBD2	TRBV6-5	13	TRBJ2-1	NA	CASSGTRYNEQFF	TGTGCCAGTTCCGGGACTAGATACAATGAGCAGTTCTTC
NA	TRBV30	17	TRBJ1-2	NA	CAWSVGGLGAVNYGYTF	TGTGCCTGGAGTGTAGGAGGGCTCGGCGCCGTTAACTATGGCTACACCTTC
TRBD2	TRBV15	16	TRBJ2-1	few	CATSKGLAGVSNEQFF	TGTGCCACCAGTAAGGGGCTAGCGGGAGTTAGCAATGAGCAGTTCTTC
NA	TRBV7-2	15	TRBJ2-1	few	CASSFNSLRYNEQFF	TGTGCCAGCAGCTTTAACAGTTTAAGGTACAATGAGCAGTTCTTC
TRBD2	TRBV2	15	TRBJ2-3	NA	CASRGTSGRTDTQYF	TGTGCCAGCAGAGGGACTAGCGGGAGAACAGATACGCAGTATTTT
NA	TRBV5-5	11	TRBJ2-5	many	CASSSVEAQYF	TGTGCCAGCAGCTCCGTAGAGGCCCAGTACTTC
TRBD1	TRBV28	15	TRBJ1-5	NA	CASRLQGGSNQPQHF	TGTGCCAGCAGGTTACAGGGGGGTAGCAATCAGCCCCAGCATTTT
NA	TRBV4-3	15	TRBJ2-7	many	CASSQSPQGRNEQYF	TGCGCCAGCAGCCAATCACCCCAGGGTCGGAACGAGCAGTACTTC
NA	TRBV7-2	14	TRBJ2-5	NA	CASSLVQGRSSQYF	TGTGCCAGCAGCTTAGTCCAGGGACGTTCGTCCCAGTACTTC
NA	TRBV5-1	11	TRBJ2-5	few	CASRLQETQYF	TGCGCCAGCAGGTTGCAAGAGACCCAGTACTTC
TRBD2	TRBV4-2	13	TRBJ2-1	NA	CASSQDRLAGQFF	TGTGCCAGCAGCCAAGATAGACTAGCGGGGCAGTTCTTC
NA	TRBV4-1	15	TRBJ2-7	few	CASSQGGDVSYEQYF	TGCGCCAGCAGCCAAGGCGGAGACGTCTCCTACGAGCAGTACTTC
NA	TRBV10-3	16	TRBJ2-3	NA	CAISEGRTPSTDTQYF	TGTGCCATCAGTGAGGGACGGACCCCTAGCACAGATACGCAGTATTTT
NA	TRBV6-6	12	TRBJ2-1	NA	CASSYVNNEQFF	TGTGCCAGCAGTTACGTCAACAATGAGCAGTTCTTC
TRBD2	TRBV4-3	17	TRBJ2-2	few	CASSQVLAGGDTGELFF	TGCGCCAGCAGCCAAGTACTAGCGGGAGGGGACACCGGGGAGCTGTTTTTT
NA	TRBV7-9	13	TRBJ2-1	few	CASTNPLDNEQFF	TGTGCCAGCACCAATCCCCTGGACAATGAGCAGTTCTTC
NA	TRBV28	15	TRBJ1-5	few	CASSPDPGSNQPQHF	TGTGCCAGCAGCCCCGACCCGGGTAGCAATCAGCCCCAGCATTTT
NA	TRBV10-3	14	TRBJ1-1	many	CAISEARLVTEAFF	TGTGCCATCAGTGAGGCGAGACTGGTGACTGAAGCTTTCTTT